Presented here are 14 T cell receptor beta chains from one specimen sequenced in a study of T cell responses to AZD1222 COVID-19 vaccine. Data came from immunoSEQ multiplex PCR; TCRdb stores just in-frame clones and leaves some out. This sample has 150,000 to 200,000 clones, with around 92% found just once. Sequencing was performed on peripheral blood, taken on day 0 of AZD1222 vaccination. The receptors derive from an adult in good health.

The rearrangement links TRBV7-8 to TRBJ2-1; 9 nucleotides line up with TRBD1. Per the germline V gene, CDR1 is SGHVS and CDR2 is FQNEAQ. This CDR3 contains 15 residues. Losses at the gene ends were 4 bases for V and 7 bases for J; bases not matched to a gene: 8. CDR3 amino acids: CASSSGTGSRNEQFF. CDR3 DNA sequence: TGTGCCAGCAGCTCCGGGACAGGGAGCCGGAATGAGCAGTTCTTC.

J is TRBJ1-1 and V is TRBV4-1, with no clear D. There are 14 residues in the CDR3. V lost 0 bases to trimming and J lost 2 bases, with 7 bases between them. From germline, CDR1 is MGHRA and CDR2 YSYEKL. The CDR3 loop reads CASSQEGFNTEAFF. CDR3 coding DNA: TGCGCCAGCAGCCAAGAGGGCTTCAACACTGAAGCTTTCTTT.

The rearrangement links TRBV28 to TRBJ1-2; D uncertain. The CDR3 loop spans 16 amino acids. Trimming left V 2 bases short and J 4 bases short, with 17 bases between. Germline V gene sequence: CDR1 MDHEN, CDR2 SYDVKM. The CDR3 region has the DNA TGTGCCAGCAGTTTAACTGGCGGGCAATCGGGCTATGGCTACACCTTC. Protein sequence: CASSLTGGQSGYGYTF.

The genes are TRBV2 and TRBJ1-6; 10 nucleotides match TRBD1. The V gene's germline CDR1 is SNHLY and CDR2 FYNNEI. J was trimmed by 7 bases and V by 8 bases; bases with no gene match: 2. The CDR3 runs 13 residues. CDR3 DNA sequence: TGTGCCAGCTGGGGACAGGGGAATTCACCCCTCCACTTT. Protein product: CASWGQGNSPLHF.

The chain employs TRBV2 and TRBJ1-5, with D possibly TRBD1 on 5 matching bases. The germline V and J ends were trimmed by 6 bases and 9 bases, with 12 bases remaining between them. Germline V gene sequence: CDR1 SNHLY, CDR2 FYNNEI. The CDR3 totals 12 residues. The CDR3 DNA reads TGTGCCAGCAGGGGGACCGGTGGGCCCCAGCATTTT. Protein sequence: CASRGTGGPQHF.

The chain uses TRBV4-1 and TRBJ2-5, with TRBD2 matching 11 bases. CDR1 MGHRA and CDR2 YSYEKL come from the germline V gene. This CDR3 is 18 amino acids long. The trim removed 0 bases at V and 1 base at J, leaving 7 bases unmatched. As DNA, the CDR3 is TGCGCCAGCAGCCAAGAAGGATCTCTAGCGGGGGGCCAAGAGACCCAGTACTTC. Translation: CASSQEGSLAGGQETQYF.

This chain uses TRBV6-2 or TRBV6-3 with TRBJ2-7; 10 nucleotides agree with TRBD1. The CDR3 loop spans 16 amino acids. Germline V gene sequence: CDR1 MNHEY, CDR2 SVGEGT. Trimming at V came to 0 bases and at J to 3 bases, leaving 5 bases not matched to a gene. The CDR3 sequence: CASSYSWDRGVYEQYF. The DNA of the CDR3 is TGTGCCAGCAGTTACTCGTGGGACAGGGGTGTCTACGAGCAGTACTTC.

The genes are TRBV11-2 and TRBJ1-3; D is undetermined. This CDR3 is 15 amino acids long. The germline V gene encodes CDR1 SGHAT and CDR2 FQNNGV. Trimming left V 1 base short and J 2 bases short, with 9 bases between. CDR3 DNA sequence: TGTGCCAGCAGCTTAGCATGGATCACTGGAAACACCATATATTTT. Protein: CASSLAWITGNTIYF.

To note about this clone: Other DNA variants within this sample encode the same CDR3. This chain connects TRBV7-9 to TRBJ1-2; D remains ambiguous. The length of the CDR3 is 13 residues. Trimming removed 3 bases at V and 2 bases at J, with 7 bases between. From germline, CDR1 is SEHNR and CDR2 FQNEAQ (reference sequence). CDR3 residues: CASSLEQNYGYTF. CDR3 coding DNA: TGTGCCAGCAGCTTGGAACAGAACTATGGCTACACCTTC.

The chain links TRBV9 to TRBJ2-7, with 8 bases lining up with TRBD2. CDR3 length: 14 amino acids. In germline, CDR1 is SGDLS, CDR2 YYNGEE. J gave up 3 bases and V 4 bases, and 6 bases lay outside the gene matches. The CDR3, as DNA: TGTGCCAGCAGCCCCACTGCGGGAGGCTACGAGCAGTACTTC. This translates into CASSPTAGGYEQYF.

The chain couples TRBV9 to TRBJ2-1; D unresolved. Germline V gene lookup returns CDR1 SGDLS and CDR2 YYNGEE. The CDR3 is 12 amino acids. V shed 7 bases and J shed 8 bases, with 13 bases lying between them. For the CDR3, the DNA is TGTGCCAGCGGTATCAGATCGTATGAGCAGTTCTTC. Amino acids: CASGIRSYEQFF.

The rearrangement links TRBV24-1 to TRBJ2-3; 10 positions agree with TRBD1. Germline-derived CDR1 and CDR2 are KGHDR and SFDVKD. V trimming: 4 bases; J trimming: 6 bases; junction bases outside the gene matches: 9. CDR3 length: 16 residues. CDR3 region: CATSDPTGGSTDTQYF. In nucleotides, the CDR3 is TGTGCCACCAGTGACCCGACAGGGGGCTCTACGGATACGCAGTATTTT.

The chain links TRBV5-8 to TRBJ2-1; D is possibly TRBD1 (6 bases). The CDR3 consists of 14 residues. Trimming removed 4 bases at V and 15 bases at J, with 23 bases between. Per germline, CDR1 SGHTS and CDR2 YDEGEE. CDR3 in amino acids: CASSLRDTDLFGFF. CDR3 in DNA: TGTGCCAGCAGCCTCCGGGACACGGACTTGTTTGGGTTCTTC.

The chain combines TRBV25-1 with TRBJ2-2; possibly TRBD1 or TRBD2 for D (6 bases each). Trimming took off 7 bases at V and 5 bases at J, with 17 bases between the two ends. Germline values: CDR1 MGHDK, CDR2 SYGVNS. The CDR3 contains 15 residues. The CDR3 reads CASNGGGIGTGELFF. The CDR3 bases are TGTGCCAGCAATGGAGGGGGTATTGGGACCGGGGAGCTGTTTTTT.